The clone carrying this TCR beta chain showed up just a few times. Each CDR3 protein gets one entry after TCRdb re-called the RT-PCR reads with MiXCR. The table lists about 210,000 distinct CDR3 sequences, 38% of them singletons, with under 14% in the top ten. The sample comes from a study of patients and donors after allogeneic stem cell transplantation. V gave up 6 bases and J gave up 0 bases, with 9 bases separating them. The CDR3 loop spans 14 amino acids. The V gene is TRBV12-3 or TRBV12-4, the J gene TRBJ1-3; no definite D call. Material: blood, either unsorted or a sorted T cell fraction (not recorded which). This clonotype was sampled from a human donor who was either an allogeneic HSCT recipient or a stem cell or donor lymphocyte infusion donor (not recorded which). It is not recorded whose cells these are; they may come from a transplant donor. CDR3 nucleotide sequence: TGTGCCAGCAGCCCAAGGAACTCTGGAAACACCATATATTTT. Encoded protein: CASSPRNSGNTIYF.